This TCR beta chain derives from a study of cytomegalovirus exposure and HLA in healthy donors. In the case of this clone: Antigen unknown. The same CDR3 arises from other DNA sequences in this sample as well.

Findings of the study overall: Cytomegalovirus-associated status was assigned to about 180 TCR beta chains. A likely sequencing artifact accounted for one observed cluster of highly shared sequence variants.

PCR involved 60 Vbeta and 13 Jbeta primers. Profiling relied on immunoSEQ multiplex PCR, and the TCRdb table lists in-frame clones only, not all of them. The sample includes 95,000 to 120,000 clones, 65% to 75% of them seen just once. Sequences were obtained from PBMCs. This TCR was sampled from a woman between 35 and 50 years old in good health and CMV-seropositive.

The CDR3 sequence is CASSRQENTEAFF. The CDR3 bases are TGTGCCAGCAGCAGACAGGAAAACACTGAAGCTTTCTTT. This chain uses TRBV27 with TRBJ1-1, with D possibly matching TRBD1 (6 bases). Trimming shortened V by 6 bases and J by 2 bases, and 10 bases separated the two germline ends. There are 13 residues in the CDR3. Looked up from germline, CDR1 is MNHEY and CDR2 is SMNVEV (reference sequence).